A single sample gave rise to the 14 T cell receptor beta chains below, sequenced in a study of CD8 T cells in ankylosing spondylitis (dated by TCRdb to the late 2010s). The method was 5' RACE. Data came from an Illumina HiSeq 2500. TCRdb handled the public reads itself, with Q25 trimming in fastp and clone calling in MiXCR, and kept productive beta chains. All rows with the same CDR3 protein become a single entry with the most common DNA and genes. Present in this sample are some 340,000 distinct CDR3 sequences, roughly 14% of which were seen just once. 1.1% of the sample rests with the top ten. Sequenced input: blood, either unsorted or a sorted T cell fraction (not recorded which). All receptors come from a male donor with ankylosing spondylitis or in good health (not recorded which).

The CDR3 nucleotides are TGTGCCAGCAGCTTGGCCTCTACTAGCGGGAGACGGGATGAGCAGTTCTTC. This sequence encodes CASSLASTSGRRDEQFF. The chain couples TRBV5-8 to TRBJ2-1; 11 positions agree with TRBD2. With V trimmed by 0 bases and J by 8 bases, 10 bases remained unmatched. Germline CDR1 and CDR2: SGHTS and YDEGEE. CDR3 length: 17 residues.

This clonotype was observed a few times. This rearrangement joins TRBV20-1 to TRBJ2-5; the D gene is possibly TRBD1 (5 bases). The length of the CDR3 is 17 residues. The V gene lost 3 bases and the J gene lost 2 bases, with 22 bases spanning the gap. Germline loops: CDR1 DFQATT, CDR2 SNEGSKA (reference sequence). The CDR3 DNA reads TGCAGTGCTAGTGGTGGGGAACGGAGCAGACAGCAAGAGACCCAGTACTTC. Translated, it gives CSASGGERSRQQETQYF.

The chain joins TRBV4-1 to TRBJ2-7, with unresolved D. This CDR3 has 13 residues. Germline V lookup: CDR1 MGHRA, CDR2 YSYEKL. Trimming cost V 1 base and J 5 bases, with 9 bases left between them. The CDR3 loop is CASSQVHFHEQYF. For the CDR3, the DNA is TGCGCCAGCAGCCAAGTACATTTCCACGAGCAGTACTTC.

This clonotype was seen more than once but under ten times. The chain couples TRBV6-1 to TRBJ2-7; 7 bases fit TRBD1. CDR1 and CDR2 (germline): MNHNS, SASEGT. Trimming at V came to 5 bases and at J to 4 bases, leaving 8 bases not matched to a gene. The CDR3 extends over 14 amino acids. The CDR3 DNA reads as TGTGCCAGCAGTAAACCGACAGGGTTATACGAGCAGTACTTC. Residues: CASSKPTGLYEQYF.

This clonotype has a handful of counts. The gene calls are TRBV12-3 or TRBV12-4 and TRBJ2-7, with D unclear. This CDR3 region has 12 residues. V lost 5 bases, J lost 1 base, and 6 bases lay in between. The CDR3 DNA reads TGTGCCAGCAGTCCCTTTTCCTACGAGCAGTACTTC. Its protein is CASSPFSYEQYF.

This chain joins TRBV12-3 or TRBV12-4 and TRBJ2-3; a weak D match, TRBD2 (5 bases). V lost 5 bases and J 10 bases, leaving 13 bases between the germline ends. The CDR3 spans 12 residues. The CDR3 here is CASSRGTGSQYF. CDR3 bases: TGTGCCAGCAGTCGCGGCACGGGGTCGCAGTATTTT.

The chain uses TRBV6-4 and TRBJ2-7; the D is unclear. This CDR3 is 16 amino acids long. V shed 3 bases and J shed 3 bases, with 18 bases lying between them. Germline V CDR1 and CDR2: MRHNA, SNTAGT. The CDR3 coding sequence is TGTGCCAGCAGTGAAGGCCCGCCGGATCAAGGCTACGAGCAGTACTTC. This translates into CASSEGPPDQGYEQYF.

For the CDR3, the DNA is TGTGCCAGCAGCGGGAGTAACGACGAGCAGTACTTC. Protein product: CASSGSNDEQYF. The J gene is TRBJ2-7, the V gene TRBV6-1; D perhaps matches TRBD2 (6 bases). The CDR3 contains 12 residues. In germline, CDR1 is MNHNS, CDR2 SASEGT. The germline V and J ends were trimmed by 6 bases and 5 bases, with 11 bases remaining between them.

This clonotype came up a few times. The CDR3 region is CASSNQGPGELFF. CDR3 coding DNA: TGTGCCAGCAGTAACCAGGGTCCCGGGGAGCTGTTTTTT. The V and J genes are TRBV6-5 and TRBJ2-2; a possible D gene is TRBD1 (5 bases). Trimming took 5 bases from V and 6 from J, leaving 10 bases between them. CDR3 length equals 13 residues. Germline V CDR1 and CDR2: MNHEY, SVGAGI.

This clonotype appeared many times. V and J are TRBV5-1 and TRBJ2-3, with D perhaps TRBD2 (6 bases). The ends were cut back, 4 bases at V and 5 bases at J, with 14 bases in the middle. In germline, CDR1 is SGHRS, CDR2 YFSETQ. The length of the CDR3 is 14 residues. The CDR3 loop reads CASSPGTRGDTQYF. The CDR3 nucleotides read TGCGCCAGCAGCCCAGGGACTCGGGGAGATACGCAGTATTTT.

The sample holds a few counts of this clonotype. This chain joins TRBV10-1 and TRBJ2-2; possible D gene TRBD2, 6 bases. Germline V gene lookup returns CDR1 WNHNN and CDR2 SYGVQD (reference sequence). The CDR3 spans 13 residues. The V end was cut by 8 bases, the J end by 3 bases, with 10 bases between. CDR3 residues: CASRDSHTGELFF. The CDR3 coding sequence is TGCGCCAGCCGGGACTCCCACACCGGGGAGCTGTTTTTT.

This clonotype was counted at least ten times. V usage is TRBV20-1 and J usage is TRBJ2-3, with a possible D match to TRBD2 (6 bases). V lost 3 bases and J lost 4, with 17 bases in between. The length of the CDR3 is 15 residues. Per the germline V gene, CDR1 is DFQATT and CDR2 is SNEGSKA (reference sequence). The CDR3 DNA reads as TGCAGTGCTAGCGTGAGCGGCGGGGAAGCAGATACGCAGTATTTT. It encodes CSASVSGGEADTQYF.

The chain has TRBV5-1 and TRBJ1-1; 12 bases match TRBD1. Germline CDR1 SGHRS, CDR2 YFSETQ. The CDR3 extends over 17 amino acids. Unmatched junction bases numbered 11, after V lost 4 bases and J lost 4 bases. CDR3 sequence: CASSPHPGTGGVTEAFF. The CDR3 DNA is TGCGCCAGCAGCCCACATCCCGGGACAGGGGGCGTCACTGAAGCTTTCTTT.

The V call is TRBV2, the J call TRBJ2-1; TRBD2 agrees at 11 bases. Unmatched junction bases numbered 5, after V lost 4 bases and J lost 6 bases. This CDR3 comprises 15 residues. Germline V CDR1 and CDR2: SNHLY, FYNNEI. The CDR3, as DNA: TGTGCCAGCAGTGTACTAGCGGGAGTAGTCAATGAGCAGTTCTTC. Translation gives CASSVLAGVVNEQFF.